This T cell receptor beta chain is from a study of technical replicates of blood from a few donors. Method: immunoSEQ multiplex PCR; TCRdb's copy keeps in-frame clones and lacks some. The data show about 81,000 clones, with roughly 96% seen just once and 0.2% held by the top ten. This clone has just one count. The V gene lost 4 bases and the J gene lost 4 bases, with 7 bases spanning the gap. The CDR3 has 12 amino acids. Per the germline V gene, CDR1 is SNHLY and CDR2 is FYNNEI. What was sequenced was T cells isolated from PBMCs. J is TRBJ1-1 and V is TRBV2; D gene uncertain. This TCR was recovered from a human donor in good health. The CDR3 coding sequence is TGTGCCAGCAGTGTAGAAACCACTGAAGCTTTCTTT. Its protein is CASSVETTEAFF.